The table lists the clone carrying this T cell receptor beta chain with a count of one. Time point described: pre-sensitization, week 0. Sample treatment: therapeutic diphenylcyclopropenone sensitization with weekly scalp DPC. The data derive from a study of human T cells and chemical hapten exposure. The CDR3 loop spans 17 amino acids. V dropped 3 bases and J dropped 3; count of bases not matched to a gene: 10. CDR1 and CDR2 from the germline V gene are SGDLS and YYNGEE. Original processing notes: Per sample, the median was about 95,000 TCRs, with values from roughly 23,000 to 700,000. TCRdb reprocessed the RACE reads with MiXCR, giving one entry per CDR3 protein. The V and J calls reflect TCRdb's pipeline rather than the authors' work. The sample yields roughly 260,000 distinct CDR3 sequences, about 9.4% seen once.

The chain is built from TRBV9 and TRBJ2-2; 8 bases fit TRBD2. This sample comprised whole blood, obtained in connection with sensitization to the hapten diphenylcyclopropenone (DPC). The sequence was obtained from a woman in her forties with alopecia areata. Some clones in this sample may be carry-over from other donors' samples. The CDR3 reads CASSAPSGSVDTGELFF. The CDR3 coding sequence is TGTGCCAGCAGCGCTCCTAGCGGGTCCGTGGACACCGGGGAGCTGTTTTTT.